This TCR beta chain derives from a study of T cell repertoires in cytomegalovirus infection (dated by TCRdb to between 2018 and 2020). Study-wide context: Donor HLA type was relevant to the analysis, because carriage of CMV infection together with the matching HLA type was indicated by public TCR beta signatures.

The germline V and J ends show losses of 4 bases and 7 bases respectively, and no gene match explains 8 bases of the junction. As encoded in the germline V gene, CDR1 is MDHEN while CDR2 is SYDVKM. CDR3 length: 15 amino acids, cysteine to phenylalanine. Only the CDR3 DNA is retained, 45 bases long and in frame from the first base. In the case of this clonotype: Its specific antigen is unknown. No much larger clone is present one base from it, and per-base qualities are unavailable.

Data came from an Illumina HiSeq 1500. TCRdb passed the public sequencing reads through fastp at Q25 and MiXCR, retaining productive beta sequences. Identical CDR3 protein sequences are pooled into one entry, listed with their most common genes and DNA. The sample has around 630,000 distinct CDR3 sequences on record, 20% to 25% of them singletons. The ten largest clones add up to around 8% of the sample. The paper as a whole reports these results and caveats: In the ex vivo response, HLA-C-restricted CMV-specific TCR beta clonotypes were dominant, and in two of eight donors the single most frequent clonotype came from this HLA-C-restricted group. Carriers of CMV infection plus the relevant HLA type were discriminated by the cumulative frequency of public TCR beta family members in the study cohort and in an independent approximately 360-donor cohort.

This sequence was found in a human donor in good health (CMV status not recorded). Some clones in this sample may be carry-over from other donors' samples. Sequenced sample: CD8+ T cells from PBMCs. The rearrangement joined TRBV28 to TRBJ1-4; TRBD1 matches 8 bases in the middle. The DNA reads TGTGCCAGCAGTTGGCCAGACAGGGGCCGTGAAAAACTGTTTTTT. The encoded protein is CASSWPDRGREKLFF.